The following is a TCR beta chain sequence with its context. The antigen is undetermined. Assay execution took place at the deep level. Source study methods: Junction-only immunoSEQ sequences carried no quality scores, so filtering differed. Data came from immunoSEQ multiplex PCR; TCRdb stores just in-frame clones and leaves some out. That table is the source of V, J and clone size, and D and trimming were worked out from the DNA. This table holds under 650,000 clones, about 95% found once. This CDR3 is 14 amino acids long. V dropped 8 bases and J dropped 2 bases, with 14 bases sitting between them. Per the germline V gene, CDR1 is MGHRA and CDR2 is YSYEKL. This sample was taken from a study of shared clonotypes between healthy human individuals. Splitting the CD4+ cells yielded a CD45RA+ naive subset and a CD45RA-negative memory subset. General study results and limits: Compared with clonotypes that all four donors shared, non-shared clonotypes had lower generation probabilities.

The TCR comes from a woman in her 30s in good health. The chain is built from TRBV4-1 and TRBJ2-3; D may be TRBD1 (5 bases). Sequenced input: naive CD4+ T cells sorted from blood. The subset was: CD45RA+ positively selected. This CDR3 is CASGDRRSTDTQYF. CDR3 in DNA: TGCGCCAGCGGAGACAGAAGATCCACAGATACGCAGTATTTT.